Listed below are T cell receptor beta chains from one sample, sequenced in a study of graft-versus-host responses after intestinal transplantation. Method: immunoSEQ multiplex PCR; TCRdb's copy keeps in-frame clones and lacks some. In the table there are about 97,000 clones, about 93% of which are singletons. The source material was PBMCs, sampled 450 to 480 days after intestinal transplant. These receptor sequences come from a human patient who received an intestinal transplant, so some T cells may come from the graft donor. The CDR3 runs from the conserved cysteine through the conserved F or W. A D gene is named only where the DNA matches it firmly. Not all rows give a size; the values are once, few, many and, for expanded clones, a class.

abundance	d_gene	v_gene	j_gene	len	CDR3nt	CDR3aa
.	.	TRBV29-1	TRBJ1-2	12	TGCAGCGTTAACAGGGTCCGGGATGGCTACACCTTC	CSVNRVRDGYTF
.	TRBD1	TRBV10-3	TRBJ1-1	15	TGTGCCATCCGTAGACAGGGGGCCGTAAGCACTGAAGCTTTCTTT	CAIRRQGAVSTEAFF
.	TRBD1	TRBV6-1	TRBJ2-1	13	TGTGCCAGCAGTGAATGGGACAGGGCACAGCAGTTCTTC	CASSEWDRAQQFF
.	.	TRBV6-4	TRBJ1-5	14	TGTGCCAGCAGCGAGGACGGTAGCAATCAGCCCCAGCATTTT	CASSEDGSNQPQHF
.	.	TRBV7-2	TRBJ2-1	13	TGTGCCAGCAGCGCCCGGGCCACCAATGAGCAGTTCTTC	CASSARATNEQFF
.	TRBD1	TRBV7-6	TRBJ2-1	12	TGTGCCAGCAGCAAATCAGGGGGTGAGCAGTTCTTC	CASSKSGGEQFF
.	.	TRBV7-2	TRBJ1-5	15	TGTGCCAGCAGCTTAGAGCGTGGGAGCAATCAGCCCCAGCATTTT	CASSLERGSNQPQHF
few	.	TRBV6-6	TRBJ1-4	11	TGTGCCAGCAGCCCGGGCTCATGGCTGTTTTTT	CASSPGSWLFF
few	.	TRBV7-9	TRBJ1-2	14	TGTGCCAGCAGCTTAGTAGTGGGGAACTATGGCTACACCTTC	CASSLVVGNYGYTF
.	.	TRBV29-1	TRBJ2-3	10	TGCAGCGTTGACACAGATACGCAGTATTTT	CSVDTDTQYF
.	TRBD1	TRBV2	TRBJ2-7	15	TGTGCCAGCAGTGAATCGTGGGGACAGTCCACCGAGCAGTACTTC	CASSESWGQSTEQYF
.	TRBD1	TRBV5-1	TRBJ2-7	14	TGCGCCAGCAGCCCCCGACAGGGTGGGAACGAGCAGTACTTC	CASSPRQGGNEQYF
.	TRBD1	TRBV11-3	TRBJ1-1	16	TGTGCCAGCAGCTTAGATTTGACAGGGCTGAATGTTGAAGCTTTCTTT	CASSLDLTGLNVEAFF
.	.	TRBV5-1	TRBJ1-4	16	TGCGCCAGCAGCTTGGGGCCCCAGGGTGGAGGTGAAAAACTGTTTTTT	CASSLGPQGGGEKLFF
.	.	TRBV7-9	TRBJ2-7	12	TGTGCCAGCAGCCCAATGGGCTACGAGCAGTACTTC	CASSPMGYEQYF